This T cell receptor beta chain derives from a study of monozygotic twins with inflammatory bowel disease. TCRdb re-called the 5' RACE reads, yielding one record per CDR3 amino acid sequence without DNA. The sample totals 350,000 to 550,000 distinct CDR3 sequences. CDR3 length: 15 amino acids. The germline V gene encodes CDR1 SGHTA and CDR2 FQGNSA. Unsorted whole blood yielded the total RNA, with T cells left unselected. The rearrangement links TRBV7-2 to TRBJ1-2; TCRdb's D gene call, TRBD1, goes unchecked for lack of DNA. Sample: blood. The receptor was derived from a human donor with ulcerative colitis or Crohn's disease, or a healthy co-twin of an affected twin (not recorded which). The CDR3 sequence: CASSYRAPRGYGYTF.